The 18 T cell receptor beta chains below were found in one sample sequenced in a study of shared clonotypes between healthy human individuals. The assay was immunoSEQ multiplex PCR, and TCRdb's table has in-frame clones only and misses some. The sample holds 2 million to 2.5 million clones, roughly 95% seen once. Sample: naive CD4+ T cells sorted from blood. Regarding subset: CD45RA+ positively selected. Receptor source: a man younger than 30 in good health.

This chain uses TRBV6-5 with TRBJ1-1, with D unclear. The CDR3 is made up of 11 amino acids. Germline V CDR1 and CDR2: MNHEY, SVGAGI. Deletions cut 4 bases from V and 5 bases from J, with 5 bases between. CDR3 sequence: CASSFRTEAFF. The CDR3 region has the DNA TGTGCCAGCAGTTTTAGGACTGAAGCTTTCTTT.

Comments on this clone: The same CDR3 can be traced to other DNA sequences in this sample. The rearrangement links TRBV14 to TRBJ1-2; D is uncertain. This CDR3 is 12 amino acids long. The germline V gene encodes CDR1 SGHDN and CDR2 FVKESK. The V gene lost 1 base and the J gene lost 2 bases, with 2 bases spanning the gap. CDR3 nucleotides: TGTGCCAGCAGCCAAGCCAACTATGGCTACACCTTC. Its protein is CASSQANYGYTF.

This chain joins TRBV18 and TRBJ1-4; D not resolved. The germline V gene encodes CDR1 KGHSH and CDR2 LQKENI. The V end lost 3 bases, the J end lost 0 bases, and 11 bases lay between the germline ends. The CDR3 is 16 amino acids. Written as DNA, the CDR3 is TGTGCCAGCTCACCCCAGGACGTCGCAACTAATGAAAAACTGTTTTTT. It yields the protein CASSPQDVATNEKLFF.

The CDR3 is CASSYGRGISGDGYTF. The CDR3 nucleotides are TGTGCCAGCAGTTATGGGAGGGGGATCAGTGGCGATGGCTACACCTTC. The rearrangement uses TRBV6-6 and TRBJ1-2; TRBD1 might be the D (6 bases). Trimming stripped 3 bases from V and 6 bases from J, with 20 bases between. CDR3 length equals 16 residues. Per the germline V gene, CDR1 is MNHNY and CDR2 is SVGAGI (reference sequence).

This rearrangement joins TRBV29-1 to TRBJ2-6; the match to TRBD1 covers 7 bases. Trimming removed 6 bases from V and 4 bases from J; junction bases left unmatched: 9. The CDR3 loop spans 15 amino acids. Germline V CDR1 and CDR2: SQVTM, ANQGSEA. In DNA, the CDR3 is TGCAGCGTACCCAATGAGGGGGCGGGGGCCAACGTCCTGACTTTC. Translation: CSVPNEGAGANVLTF.

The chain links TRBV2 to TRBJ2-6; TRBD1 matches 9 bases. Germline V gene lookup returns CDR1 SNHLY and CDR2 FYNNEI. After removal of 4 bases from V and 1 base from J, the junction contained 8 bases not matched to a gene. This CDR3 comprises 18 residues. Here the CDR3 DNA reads TGTGCCAGCAGTGGAGGACAGGGGAAGAGATCTGGGGCCAACGTCCTGACTTTC. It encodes CASSGGQGKRSGANVLTF. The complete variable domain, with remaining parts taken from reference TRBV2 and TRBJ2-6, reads EPEVTQTPSHQVTQMGQEVILRCVPISNHLYFYWYRQILGQKVEFLVSFYNNEISEKSEIFDDQFSVERPDGSNFTLKIRSTKLEDSAMYFCASSGGQGKRSGANVLTFGAGSRLTVL.

CDR3 region: CASSLPDNLQETQYF. The CDR3 DNA reads as TGCGCCAGCAGCTTGCCAGATAACCTTCAAGAGACCCAGTACTTC. This chain joins TRBV5-1 and TRBJ2-5; no clear D gene. The CDR3 covers 15 residues. From germline, CDR1 is SGHRS and CDR2 YFSETQ. Trimming took off 1 base at V and 2 bases at J, with 12 bases between the two ends.

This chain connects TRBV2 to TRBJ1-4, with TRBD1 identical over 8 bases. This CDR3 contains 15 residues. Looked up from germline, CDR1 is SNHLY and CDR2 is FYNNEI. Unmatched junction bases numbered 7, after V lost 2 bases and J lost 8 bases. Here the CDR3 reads CASSEFQGAGEKLFF. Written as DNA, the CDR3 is TGTGCCAGCAGTGAATTCCAGGGGGCGGGGGAAAAACTGTTTTTT.

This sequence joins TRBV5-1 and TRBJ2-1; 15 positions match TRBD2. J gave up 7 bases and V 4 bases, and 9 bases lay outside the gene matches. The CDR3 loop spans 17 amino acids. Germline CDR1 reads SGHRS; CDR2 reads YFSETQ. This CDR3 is CASSRGLAGGPWNEQFF. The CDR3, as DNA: TGCGCCAGCAGCCGCGGACTAGCGGGGGGGCCGTGGAATGAGCAGTTCTTC. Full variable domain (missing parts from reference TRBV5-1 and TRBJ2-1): KAGVTQTPRYLIKTRGQQVTLSCSPISGHRSVSWYQQTPGQGLQFLFEYFSETQRNKGNFPGRFSGRQFSNSRSEMNVSTLELGDSALYLCASSRGLAGGPWNEQFFGPGTRLTVL.

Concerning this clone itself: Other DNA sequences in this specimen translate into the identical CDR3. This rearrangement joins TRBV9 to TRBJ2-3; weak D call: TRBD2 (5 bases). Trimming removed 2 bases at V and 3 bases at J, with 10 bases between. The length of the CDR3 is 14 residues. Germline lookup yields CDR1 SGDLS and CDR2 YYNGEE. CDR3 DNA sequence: TGTGCCAGCAGCGTGGGCGGGTGGACAGATACGCAGTATTTT. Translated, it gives CASSVGGWTDTQYF.

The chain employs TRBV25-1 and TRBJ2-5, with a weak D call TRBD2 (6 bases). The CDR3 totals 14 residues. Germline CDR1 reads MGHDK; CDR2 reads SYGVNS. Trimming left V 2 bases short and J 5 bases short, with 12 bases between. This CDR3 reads CASSERGYSETQYF. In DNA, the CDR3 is TGTGCCAGCAGTGAACGGGGGTATAGCGAGACCCAGTACTTC.

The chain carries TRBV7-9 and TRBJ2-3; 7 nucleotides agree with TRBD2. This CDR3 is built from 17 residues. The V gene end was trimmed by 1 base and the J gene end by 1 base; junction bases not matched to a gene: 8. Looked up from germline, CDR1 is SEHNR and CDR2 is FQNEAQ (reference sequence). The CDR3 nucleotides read TGTGCCAGCAGCTTAGGACGACTAGCATTGGGCACAGATACGCAGTATTTT. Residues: CASSLGRLALGTDTQYF.

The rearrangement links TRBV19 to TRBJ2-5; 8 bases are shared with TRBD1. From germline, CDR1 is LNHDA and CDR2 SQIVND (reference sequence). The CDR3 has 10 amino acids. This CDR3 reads CATGGETQYF. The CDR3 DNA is TGTGCTACAGGGGGTGAGACCCAGTACTTC. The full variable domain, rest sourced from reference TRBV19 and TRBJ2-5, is DGGITQSPKYLFRKEGQNVTLSCEQNLNHDAMYWYRQDPGQGLRLIYYSQIVNDFQKGDIAEGYSVSREKKESFPLTVTSAQKNPTAFYLCATGGETQYFGPGTRLLVL.

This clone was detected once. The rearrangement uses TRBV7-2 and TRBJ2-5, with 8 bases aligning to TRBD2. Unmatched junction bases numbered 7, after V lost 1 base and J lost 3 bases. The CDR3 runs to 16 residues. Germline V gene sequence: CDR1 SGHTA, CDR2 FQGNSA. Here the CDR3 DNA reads TGTGCCAGCAGCTTAGGGTCCCGGGGGGGAGAAGAGACCCAGTACTTC. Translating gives CASSLGSRGGEETQYF. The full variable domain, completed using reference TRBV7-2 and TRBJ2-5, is GAGVSQSPSNKVTEKGKDVELRCDPISGHTALYWYRQSLGQGLEFLIYFQGNSAPDKSGLPSDRFSAERTGGSVSTLTIQRTQQEDSAVYLCASSLGSRGGEETQYFGPGTRLLVL.

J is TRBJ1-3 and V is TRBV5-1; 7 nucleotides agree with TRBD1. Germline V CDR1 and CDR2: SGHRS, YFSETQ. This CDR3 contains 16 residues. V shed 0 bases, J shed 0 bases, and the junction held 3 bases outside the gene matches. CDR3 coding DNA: TGCGCCAGCAGCTTGGAGGGGGCCAGCTCTGGAAACACCATATATTTT. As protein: CASSLEGASSGNTIYF.

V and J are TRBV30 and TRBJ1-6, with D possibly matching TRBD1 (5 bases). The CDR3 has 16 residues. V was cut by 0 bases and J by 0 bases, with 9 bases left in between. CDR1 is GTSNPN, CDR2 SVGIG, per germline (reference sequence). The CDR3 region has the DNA TGTGCCTGGAGTGTTGAGGGGAACTCCTATAATTCACCCCTCCACTTT. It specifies CAWSVEGNSYNSPLHF. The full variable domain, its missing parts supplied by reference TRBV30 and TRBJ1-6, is SQTIHQWPATLVQPVGSPLSLECTVEGTSNPNLYWYRQAAGRGLQLLFYSVGIGQISSEVPQNLSASRPQDRQFILSSKKLLLSDSGFYLCAWSVEGNSYNSPLHFGNGTRLTVT.

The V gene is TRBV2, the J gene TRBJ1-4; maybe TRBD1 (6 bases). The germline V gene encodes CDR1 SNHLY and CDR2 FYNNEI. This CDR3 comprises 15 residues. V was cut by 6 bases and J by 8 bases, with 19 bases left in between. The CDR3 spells CASREGHPGEEKLFF. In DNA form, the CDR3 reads TGTGCCAGCAGGGAGGGACACCCGGGGGAGGAAAAACTGTTTTTT.

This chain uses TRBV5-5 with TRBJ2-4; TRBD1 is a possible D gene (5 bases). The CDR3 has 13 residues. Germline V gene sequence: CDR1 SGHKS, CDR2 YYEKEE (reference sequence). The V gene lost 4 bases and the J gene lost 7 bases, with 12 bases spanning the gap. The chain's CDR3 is CASSLFSGNIQYF. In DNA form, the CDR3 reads TGTGCCAGCAGCCTCTTTTCAGGGAACATTCAGTACTTC.